This T cell receptor beta chain was sequenced in a study of blood T cell repertoires in COVID-19. Study information: Acute-phase and convalescent COVID-19 samples originated in the United States, Italy and Spain. PBMCs, B-cell-depleted T cells, or T cells provided the cDNA or gDNA that made up the material.

After removal of 4 bases from V and 7 bases from J, the junction contained 4 bases not matched to a gene. This CDR3 spans 13 amino acids. The V gene's germline CDR1 is SGHTS and CDR2 YDEGEE. In the authors' methods: Amplifying reference gene primers gave estimates of nucleated cell counts. The data were produced by immunoSEQ multiplex PCR, yet TCRdb's version contains in-frame clones alone and is incomplete. V, J and clone size are those of that table, while D and trimming were read from the DNA. Among about 71,000 clones listed, 80% to 90% were seen once. This clonotype was sampled from a man aged 25 to 40 with acute or convalescent COVID-19. Material for sequencing was peripheral blood. The genes are TRBV5-8 and TRBJ1-2; TRBD1 matches 10 bases. The CDR3 DNA reads TGTGCCAGCAGCCTAGACAGGGGGCGTGGCTACACCTTC. It codes for CASSLDRGRGYTF.